A selection of T cell receptor beta chains follows, all from one sample in a study of spatial heterogeneity in lung cancer. TCRdb re-analysed the 5' RACE reads in MiXCR, keeping a single row per CDR3 protein. The sample carries approximately 11,000 distinct CDR3 sequences, 3.7% recorded once. The sequencing here drew on PBMCs, taken at surgery. Receptors originate from a female donor with early-stage non-small cell lung cancer. The CDR3 runs from the conserved cysteine through the conserved F or W.

v_gene	CDR3aa
TRBV12-3/TRBV12-4	CASSFDGTTDTQYF
TRBV28	CASTNQGGSNVLTF
TRBV7-9	CASSAGAAGRGTDTQYF
TRBV28	CASSTSSRVLSEKLFF
TRBV28	CASSPWRERSYEQYF
TRBV7-2	CASSLGQGLSGNTIYF
TRBV25-1	CASSRPGQGGPETQYF
TRBV28	CASSRRTTQYF
TRBV20-1	CSARRTGVQFTDTQYF
TRBV15	CATSGGPRETQYF
TRBV20-1	CSARASDRFIYSYEQYF
TRBV6-5	CASSRQGYADTQYF
TRBV14	CASSQESVGTPGGGNTIYF
TRBV7-9	CASSFDRVGEQFF
TRBV5-4	CASSLGENTEAFF
TRBV2	CASSEGPKGTQYF
TRBV4-1	CASSPGLAGEETQYF
TRBV20-1	CSARDWASSYNEQFF
TRBV6-1	CASSARGGTYEQYF
TRBV2	CASRGTGATGELFF
TRBV29-1	CSVAGTGGQPQHF
TRBV20-1	CSAREERPSGTQYF
TRBV7-7	CASSLGTSDEQYF
TRBV7-3	CASSPGQNTGELFF
TRBV6-1	CASSETVRGNEKLFF
TRBV27	CASSFTSGSWKDTQYF
TRBV7-3	CASSKGAMNTEAFF
TRBV6-2/TRBV6-3	CASSSVGQGADEQYF
TRBV5-4	CASSLGQRNEKLFF
TRBV27	CASSPGSPAESGNTIYF
TRBV23-1	CASSPRTARTQETQYF
TRBV12-5	CASGLVLSGNTEAFF